This T cell receptor beta chain was sequenced for a study of T cell responses to AZD1222 COVID-19 vaccine. Some clones are missing from TCRdb's copy, which holds only in-frame ones; the method was immunoSEQ multiplex PCR. The table has some 140,000 clones, more than 85% seen once. The CDR3 totals 17 residues. The J gene is TRBJ2-2, the V gene TRBV21-1; TRBD2 is taken as the D call from the table, unchecked against the DNA. TRBV21-1 has pseudogene status. The receptor was derived from an adult in good health. Material: peripheral blood, obtained on day 0 of AZD1222 vaccination. The CDR3 loop reads CASSKKTKDGRAGELFF. The DNA of the CDR3 is TGTGCCAGCAGCAAAAAAACTAAGGACGGGAGGGCCGGGGAGCTGTTTTTT.